The 15 T cell receptor beta chains presented below share a single source sample, sequenced in a study of blood T cells in healthy people across ages. PCR was performed a second time for roughly 7 to 11 cycles using a sample-barcoded 5' primer and a J-beta primer mix. TCRdb reprocessed the 5' RACE reads via MiXCR and lists one record per CDR3 protein. The data hold some 690,000 distinct CDR3 sequences, with over 20% observed a single time. What was sequenced was blood. The receptors come from a man between 65 and 85 years old in good health.

J is TRBJ2-3 and V is TRBV12-3 or TRBV12-4; TRBD2 aligns across 8 bases. The CDR3 contains 15 residues. J was trimmed by 3 bases and V by 6 bases; bases with no gene match: 8. CDR3 bases: TGTGCCAGCAGCTCCCGGACTAGCCGAACAGATACGCAGTATTTT. It translates to CASSSRTSRTDTQYF.

There are a few counts of this clonotype. The chain is built from TRBV12-3 or TRBV12-4 and TRBJ2-5; D unclear. The CDR3 is made up of 13 amino acids. V was clipped by 5 bases and J by 5 bases, with 12 bases between them. The CDR3 loop is CASSIGSQETQYF. CDR3 in DNA: TGTGCCAGCAGTATCGGAAGCCAGGAGACCCAGTACTTC.

This clonotype was found a few times. This sequence joins TRBV12-3 or TRBV12-4 and TRBJ1-4; 8 positions match TRBD1. V gave up 4 bases and J gave up 7 bases; unmatched junction bases: 11. This CDR3 has 16 residues. The CDR3 region is CASSSWTGRNSEKLFF. In nucleotides, the CDR3 is TGTGCCAGCAGTTCTTGGACAGGGCGGAATAGTGAAAAACTGTTTTTT.

The J gene is TRBJ2-1, the V gene TRBV21-1; the D segment call TRBD2 is taken from the table without a DNA check. TRBV21-1 is a listed pseudogene. The CDR3 covers 15 residues. CDR3 residues: CASSCPSGGGNEQFF. In DNA form, the CDR3 reads TGTGCCAGCAGCTGCCCCAGCGGAGGTGGGAATGAGCAGTTCTTC.

The genes are TRBV24-1 and TRBJ2-6, with 8 bases matching TRBD1. CDR3 length equals 17 residues. Trimming cost V 5 bases and J 3 bases; bases outside gene matches: 8. Germline CDR1 is KGHDR and CDR2 is SFDVKD. CDR3 protein: CATSGRTGQSGANVLTF. Written as DNA, the CDR3 is TGTGCCACCAGTGGGAGGACAGGGCAAAGTGGGGCCAACGTCCTGACTTTC.

This clonotype was recorded many times. This sequence joins TRBV7-9 and TRBJ2-5; no clear D. CDR1 SEHNR and CDR2 FQNEAQ come from the germline V gene (reference sequence). The V end lost 4 bases, the J end lost 5 bases, and 11 bases lay between the germline ends. The CDR3 sequence is 13 residues long. In nucleotides, the CDR3 is TGTGCCAGCAGCTCCCTTGTGGGCGAGACCCAGTACTTC. Its translation is CASSSLVGETQYF.

This chain connects TRBV29-1 to TRBJ2-2; possible D gene TRBD1, 6 bases. The V end lost 1 base, the J end lost 5 bases, and 14 bases lay between the germline ends. This CDR3 spans 15 amino acids. Germline assignment: CDR1 SQVTM and CDR2 ANQGSEA. The CDR3 spells CSVEGGRGVTGELFF. CDR3 DNA: TGCAGCGTTGAAGGAGGCAGGGGAGTTACCGGGGAGCTGTTTTTT.

The J gene is TRBJ2-3, the V gene TRBV27; D unresolved. In germline, CDR1 is MNHEY, CDR2 SMNVEV (reference sequence). The V end lost 4 bases, the J end lost 6 bases, and 11 bases lay between the germline ends. The CDR3 is made up of 13 amino acids. CDR3 nucleotides: TGTGCCAGCAGTTCCCGGAACACGGATACGCAGTATTTT. Its translation: CASSSRNTDTQYF.

V gene TRBV11-3 combines with J gene TRBJ2-3; no firm D call. From germline, CDR1 is SGHNT and CDR2 YENEEA. The CDR3 loop spans 13 amino acids. Trimming shortened V by 5 bases and J by 1 base, and 7 bases separated the two germline ends. CDR3 sequence: CASSPLRTDTQYF. DNA for the CDR3: TGTGCCAGCAGCCCCCTCCGCACAGATACGCAGTATTTT.

The gene calls are TRBV15 and TRBJ2-5, with 8 nucleotides matching TRBD2. V gave up 0 bases and J gave up 2 bases; unmatched junction bases: 11. CDR3 length: 18 amino acids. The germline gives CDR1 LNHNV, CDR2 YYDKDF (reference sequence). In DNA form, the CDR3 reads TGTGCCACCAGCAGAGATCCCGCGGGGGGCCGGGGTCAAGAGACCCAGTACTTC. Protein: CATSRDPAGGRGQETQYF.

The V gene is TRBV12-3 or TRBV12-4, the J gene TRBJ2-5, with TRBD2 matching over 10 bases. With V trimmed by 2 bases and J by 5 bases, 8 bases remained unmatched. The CDR3 loop spans 16 amino acids. Here the CDR3 DNA reads TGTGCCAGCAGTTTACAGCCTAGCGGGGGATATGAGACCCAGTACTTC. Translating gives CASSLQPSGGYETQYF.

This clonotype was recorded only once. V is TRBV4-3 and J is TRBJ2-1; 7 positions match TRBD2. The CDR3 totals 16 residues. Trimming removed 1 base from V and 7 bases from J; junction bases left unmatched: 10. Per germline, CDR1 LGHNA and CDR2 YSLEER. The CDR3 sequence: CASSQGYQGLLNEQFF. The DNA for the CDR3 is TGCGCCAGCAGCCAAGGGTATCAGGGACTACTTAATGAGCAGTTCTTC.

This clonotype was detected ten times or more. This chain links TRBV5-1 with TRBJ2-2; the D is unclear. This CDR3 region has 12 residues. CDR1 and CDR2 (germline): SGHRS, YFSETQ. V lost 2 bases, J lost 6 bases, and 5 bases lay in between. The CDR3 nucleotides read TGCGCCAGCAGCTTAAAGGCCGGGGAGCTGTTTTTT. Translated, it gives CASSLKAGELFF. The whole variable domain, remainder taken from reference TRBV5-1 and TRBJ2-2, is KAGVTQTPRYLIKTRGQQVTLSCSPISGHRSVSWYQQTPGQGLQFLFEYFSETQRNKGNFPGRFSGRQFSNSRSEMNVSTLELGDSALYLCASSLKAGELFFGEGSRLTVL.

V usage is TRBV12-3 or TRBV12-4 and J usage is TRBJ1-5; D gene uncertain. V lost 4 bases and J 5 bases, leaving 6 bases between the germline ends. This CDR3 contains 12 residues. The CDR3: CASSSTYQPQHF. The DNA of the CDR3 is TGTGCCAGCAGTTCGACCTATCAGCCCCAGCATTTT.

Concerning this clonotype: At one end the junction does not follow the germline gene, possibly because of a read error. The V and J genes are TRBV6-1 and TRBJ2-2, with a possible D match to TRBD1 (8 bases). Germline assignment: CDR1 MNHNS and CDR2 SASEGT. CDR3 length equals 15 residues. In DNA form, the CDR3 reads TGTGCCAGCAGGAGCGGGGACAGGAACGCCGGGGAGCTGTTTTTT. This gives the protein CASRSGDRNAGELFF.